This T cell receptor (beta chain) originates from a study of control samples from healthy donors and cancer patients. The data were produced by immunoSEQ multiplex PCR, yet TCRdb's version contains in-frame clones alone and is incomplete. This sample yields fewer than 25,000 clones, of which 75% to 85% are seen a single time; 27% belongs to the top ten. Deletions cut 0 bases from V and 4 bases from J, with 11 bases between. Germline V lookup: CDR1 SGHRS, CDR2 YFSETQ. The CDR3 sequence is 15 residues long. This clonotype was obtained from a man aged 55 to 69 with head and neck cancer. The V gene is TRBV5-1, the J gene TRBJ1-5; D is perhaps TRBD1 (5 bases). The material sequenced was PBMCs. The CDR3 sequence is CASSLDGGTNQPQHF. The CDR3 DNA is TGCGCCAGCAGCTTGGACGGCGGGACGAATCAGCCCCAGCATTTT.